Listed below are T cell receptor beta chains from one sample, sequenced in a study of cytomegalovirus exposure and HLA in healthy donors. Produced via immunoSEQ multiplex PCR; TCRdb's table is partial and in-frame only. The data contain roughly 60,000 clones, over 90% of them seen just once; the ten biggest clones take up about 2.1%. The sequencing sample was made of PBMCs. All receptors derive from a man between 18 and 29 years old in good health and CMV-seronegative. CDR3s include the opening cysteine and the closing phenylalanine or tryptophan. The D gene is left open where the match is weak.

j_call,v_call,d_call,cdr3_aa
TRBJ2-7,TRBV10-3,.,CAISDWAGSYEQYF
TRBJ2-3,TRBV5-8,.,CASSLVGGTTDTQYF
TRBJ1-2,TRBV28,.,CASSLAGLNYGYTF
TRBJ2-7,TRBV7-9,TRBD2,CASSRTSGSNEQYF
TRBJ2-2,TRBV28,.,CASSFQDSGELFF
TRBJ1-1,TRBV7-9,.,CASSLGQGTEAFF
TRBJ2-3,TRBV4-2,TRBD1,CASSQVGEGQGTDTQYF
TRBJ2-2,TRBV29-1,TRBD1,CSVKVPDRGYGELFF
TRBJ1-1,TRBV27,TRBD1,CASRRTGGEAFF
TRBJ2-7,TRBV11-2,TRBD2,CASRDAGGENEQYF
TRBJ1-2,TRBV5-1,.,CASSLAGEVRGYTF
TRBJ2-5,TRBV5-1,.,CASSSQETQYF
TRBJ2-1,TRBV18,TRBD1,CASSPPRTGEHNEQFF
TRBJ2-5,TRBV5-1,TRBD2,CASRFPGGGRETQYF
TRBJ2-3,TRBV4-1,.,CASSQDRTTPYTDTQYF
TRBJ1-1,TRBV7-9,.,CASSSKGTNLNTEAFF
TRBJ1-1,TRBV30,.,CAWSVLGRQGSTEAFF